Listed below are T cell receptor beta chains from one sample, sequenced in a study of OX40 agonist ivuxolimab in advanced cancers. Here immunoSEQ multiplex PCR was the method, and the copy in TCRdb shows in-frame clones only, minus some. The data show tens of thousands of clones, with less than 85% seen just once and approximately 7.4% held by the top ten. The sample consisted of CD4+ or CD8+ T cells sorted from blood, taken in a trial of the OX40 agonist ivuxolimab. Receptors originate from an adult with an advanced solid tumor such as melanoma, head and neck, liver or kidney cancer. CDR3s include the opening cysteine and the closing phenylalanine or tryptophan. The D gene is left open where the match is weak. The size entry is marked missing in some rows and otherwise reads once, few, many or a size class.

TRBV14,NA,NA,TRBJ2-1,12,TGTGCCAGCAGCCGCCGGGACTCCCAGCAGTTCTTC,CASSRRDSQQFF
TRBV5-1,TRBD1,NA,TRBJ2-5,15,TGCGCCAGCAGCTTGGTCACAGGGGCGCAAGAGACCCAGTACTTC,CASSLVTGAQETQYF
TRBV30,TRBD1,once,TRBJ1-5,17,TGTGCCTGGAGCGACAGGTTAGGACAGGTAGGGAATCAGCCCCAGCATTTT,CAWSDRLGQVGNQPQHF
TRBV6-5,NA,NA,TRBJ1-2,15,TGTGCCAGCACCTCCCCTTCAGGGGCTGAGTATGGCTACACCTTC,CASTSPSGAEYGYTF
TRBV30,NA,NA,TRBJ1-2,15,TGTGCCTGGGGACGTAAGGGGGGGTCTTACTATGGCTACACCTTC,CAWGRKGGSYYGYTF
TRBV6-4,NA,NA,TRBJ1-2,13,TGTGCCAGCAGTGCAGGGGAGGACTATGGCTACACCTTC,CASSAGEDYGYTF
TRBV6-6,NA,once,TRBJ2-1,15,TGTGCCAGCGGCCAGAGGGCGGGACTGTACAATGAGCAGTTCTTC,CASGQRAGLYNEQFF
TRBV19,NA,NA,TRBJ1-2,11,TGTGCCAGTAGTAATAGGTATGGCTACACCTTC,CASSNRYGYTF
TRBV29-1,NA,NA,TRBJ2-7,13,TGCAGCGTTCGAACACCTCGGTCCTACGAGCAGTACTTC,CSVRTPRSYEQYF
TRBV4-3,TRBD2,NA,TRBJ2-5,15,TGCGCCAGCAGCCAAATGACGACTAGCGGGGAGACCCAGTACTTC,CASSQMTTSGETQYF
TRBV27,NA,NA,TRBJ1-5,18,TGTGCCAGCAGTTTACTCGGTGGTCAGGGCAGGGGCAATCAGCCCCAGCATTTT,CASSLLGGQGRGNQPQHF
TRBV5-6,TRBD2,NA,TRBJ2-4,15,TGTGCCAGCAGCTTCGTACCAGCGGGGGGAAACATTCAGTACTTC,CASSFVPAGGNIQYF
TRBV4-1,NA,NA,TRBJ1-1,14,TGCGCCAGCAGCCAAGATACAGGGTGGACTGAAGCTTTCTTT,CASSQDTGWTEAFF
TRBV4-1,NA,NA,TRBJ1-1,15,TGCGCCAGCAGCCGCGAAGTTCAGGGCCGCACTGAAGCTTTCTTT,CASSREVQGRTEAFF
TRBV5-4,NA,few,TRBJ1-1,12,TGTGCCAGCAGCTACAAGAACACTGAAGCTTTCTTT,CASSYKNTEAFF
TRBV4-1,NA,NA,TRBJ1-4,14,TGCGCCAGCAGCCCCCTCCCGGGGGATGAAAAACTGTTTTTT,CASSPLPGDEKLFF
TRBV13,TRBD1,NA,TRBJ1-1,15,TGTGCCAGCTGGCAAAGGGGGCTCTTGAACACTGAAGCTTTCTTT,CASWQRGLLNTEAFF
TRBV6-5,NA,NA,TRBJ2-1,15,TGTGCCAGCAGTTACACCCAAACACCTGACAATGAGCAGTTCTTC,CASSYTQTPDNEQFF
TRBV6-1,NA,NA,TRBJ2-7,14,TGTGCCAGCAGCGGCTTCTTGGGGGCGTCCGAGCAGTACTTC,CASSGFLGASEQYF
TRBV20-1,NA,NA,TRBJ2-7,11,TGCAGTGCTCCCAGGGGCTACGAGCAGTACTTC,CSAPRGYEQYF
TRBV18,TRBD2,NA,TRBJ2-7,16,TGTGCCAGCTCACCTGTACTTGACGCTAGCGGGATGGAGCAGTACTTC,CASSPVLDASGMEQYF
TRBV11-3,NA,NA,TRBJ2-1,15,TGTGCCAGCAGCTTAGGTACGGCGGGGGCGGGTGAGCAGTTCTTC,CASSLGTAGAGEQFF
TRBV4-3,TRBD2,few,TRBJ2-1,19,TGCGCCAGCAGCCAGAACTCCCGACTAGCGGGAGGGTCCTACAATGAGCAGTTCTTC,CASSQNSRLAGGSYNEQFF
TRBV5-1,NA,few,TRBJ2-2,15,TGCGCCAGCAGTTCGGGGGCCCCGAACACCGGGGAGCTGTTTTTT,CASSSGAPNTGELFF
TRBV9,NA,NA,TRBJ2-2,13,TGTGCCAGCAGCGTACTTGAACAGGGTGGGCTGTTTTTT,CASSVLEQGGLFF
TRBV7-2,NA,NA,TRBJ2-1,17,TGTGCCAGCAGCCCGAAGCGTAGACTCGGGGCCTACAATGAGCAGTTCTTC,CASSPKRRLGAYNEQFF
TRBV2,TRBD1,NA,TRBJ1-1,13,TGTGCCAGCAGTCGGGACAGGGACACTGAAGCTTTCTTT,CASSRDRDTEAFF
TRBV12-5,NA,NA,TRBJ2-1,15,TGTGCTAGTGGTTTTGAGGGACCCTACATCAATGAGCAGTTCTTC,CASGFEGPYINEQFF
TRBV10-3,TRBD1,NA,TRBJ2-2,16,TGTGCCACCCTCTTTCTGACAGGGGGCGGTAGCGGGGAGCTGTTTTTT,CATLFLTGGGSGELFF
TRBV11-3,TRBD2,NA,TRBJ2-1,17,TGTGCCAGCAGCTTAGGGACTAGGGGCGGGGGAAACAATGAGCAGTTCTTC,CASSLGTRGGGNNEQFF
TRBV7-3,NA,NA,TRBJ2-6,13,TGTGCCAGCAGCTTTTTCGGGGCCAACGTCCTGACTTTC,CASSFFGANVLTF
TRBV28,TRBD1,NA,TRBJ1-6,16,TGTGCCAGCAGTCCACAGGGGGCGCGGGAAAATTCACCCCTCCACTTT,CASSPQGARENSPLHF
TRBV15,NA,NA,TRBJ1-6,13,TGTGCCACCAGCCCTTCCGGGTATTCACCCCTCCACTTT,CATSPSGYSPLHF